The 15 T cell receptor beta chains below come from one sample, sequenced in a study of cytomegalovirus exposure and HLA in healthy donors. In the PCR, 60 Vbeta and 13 Jbeta primers were used. The data were produced by immunoSEQ multiplex PCR, yet TCRdb's version contains in-frame clones alone and is incomplete. The data hold about 190,000 clones, with approximately 86% observed a single time. Source material: PBMCs. Source of these receptors: a boy between 2 and 10 years old in good health and CMV-seronegative.

The rearrangement links TRBV7-3 to TRBJ2-1; possibly TRBD2 for D (6 bases). The CDR3 extends over 13 amino acids. CDR1 is SGHTA, CDR2 FQGTGA, per germline. The germline V and J ends were trimmed by 3 bases and 4 bases, with 7 bases remaining between them. The CDR3 here is CASSLGLYNEQFF. CDR3 sequence (DNA): TGTGCCAGCAGCTTGGGACTTTACAATGAGCAGTTCTTC.

The CDR3 sequence: CASSLSPSYEQYF. The CDR3 nucleotides read TGTGCCAGCAGCCTGAGCCCTTCCTACGAGCAGTACTTC. The chain combines TRBV11-3 with TRBJ2-7; D is ambiguous. In germline, CDR1 is SGHNT, CDR2 YENEEA. There are 13 residues in the CDR3. V shed 5 bases and J shed 1 base, with 9 bases lying between them. The whole variable domain, filled in from reference TRBV11-3 and TRBJ2-7, reads EAGVVQSPRYKIIEKKQPVAFWCNPISGHNTLYWYLQNLGQGPELLIRYENEEAVDDSQLPKDRFSAERLKGVDSTLKIQPAELGDSAVYLCASSLSPSYEQYFGPGTRLTVT.

The V gene is TRBV27, the J gene TRBJ2-1; 8 bases line up with TRBD2. Germline V gene data show CDR1 as MNHEY and CDR2 as SMNVEV (reference sequence). The CDR3 extends over 17 amino acids. After removal of 2 bases from V and 7 bases from J, the junction contained 13 bases not matched to a gene. CDR3 protein: CASSLVSERELGNEQFF. The CDR3 DNA follows: TGTGCCAGCAGTTTAGTGTCTGAGCGGGAGCTAGGAAATGAGCAGTTCTTC.

This clone was seen only a few times. The chain has TRBV5-1 and TRBJ1-1; D remains unclear. Between the trimmed V and J ends, which lost 0 bases and 1 base, there was a span of 10 bases. Germline lookup yields CDR1 SGHRS and CDR2 YFSETQ. This CDR3 spans 15 amino acids. The CDR3 DNA is TGCGCCAGCAGCTTGGGTCAGGATAAGAACACTGAAGCTTTCTTT. Translation: CASSLGQDKNTEAFF.

This rearrangement joins TRBV27 to TRBJ2-7; 7 bases map to TRBD1. The CDR3 loop spans 15 amino acids. Per the germline V gene, CDR1 is MNHEY and CDR2 is SMNVEV (reference sequence). V lost 8 bases and J lost 0; bases outside the gene matches: 10. The CDR3 coding sequence is TGTGCCAGCTCCGTCCGGGACAGAATCTCCTACGAGCAGTACTTC. Amino acids: CASSVRDRISYEQYF.

This rearrangement joins TRBV5-4 to TRBJ2-3; 12 bases fit TRBD2. The CDR3 runs 16 residues. V was pared by 4 bases and J by 5 bases, with 8 bases of the junction left unmatched. Germline lookup yields CDR1 SGHNT and CDR2 YYREEE (reference sequence). CDR3 DNA: TGTGCCAGCAGCCCATATCTAGCGGGGGGGCGAGATACGCAGTATTTT. Translating gives CASSPYLAGGRDTQYF.

V and J are TRBV6-1 and TRBJ2-5, with D possibly being TRBD2 (6 bases). The J call may be in error: the DNA end matches TRBJ2-7 better. The CDR3 sequence is 14 residues long. CDR1 MNHNS and CDR2 SASEGT come from the germline V gene. The CDR3 sequence is CASSDRDSPYEQYF. In nucleotides, the CDR3 is TGTGCCAGCAGTGACAGGGACTCACCCTACGAGCAGTACTTC.

This clone came up once. This rearrangement joins TRBV30 to TRBJ2-7, with a tentative D call TRBD1 (6 bases). Germline lookup yields CDR1 GTSNPN and CDR2 SVGIG (reference sequence). V was shortened by 3 bases and J by 2 bases, with 11 bases between the two germline ends. The CDR3 covers 13 residues. The CDR3 region is CAWSPTGPYEQYF. CDR3 bases: TGTGCCTGGAGCCCAACAGGGCCCTACGAGCAGTACTTC.

CDR3 residues: CASTAGTGTTDTQYF. In DNA, the CDR3 is TGTGCCAGCACCGCCGGGACAGGGACAACAGATACGCAGTATTTT. The rearrangement links TRBV19 to TRBJ2-3; 9 nucleotides agree with TRBD1. CDR3 length: 15 residues. Germline V gives CDR1 LNHDA, CDR2 SQIVND (reference sequence). Unmatched junction bases numbered 10, after V lost 9 bases and J lost 3 bases. The complete variable domain, with remaining parts taken from reference TRBV19 and TRBJ2-3, reads DGGITQSPKYLFRKEGQNVTLSCEQNLNHDAMYWYRQDPGQGLRLIYYSQIVNDFQKGDIAEGYSVSREKKESFPLTVTSAQKNPTAFYLCASTAGTGTTDTQYFGPGTRLTVL.

J is TRBJ1-2 and V is TRBV5-1; D unclear. CDR1 is SGHRS, CDR2 YFSETQ, per germline. The CDR3 has 15 amino acids. V was pared by 4 bases and J by 8 bases, with 21 bases between. CDR3 protein: CASSPDSSGMGGYTF. Written as DNA, the CDR3 is TGCGCCAGCAGCCCTGATTCTTCGGGGATGGGAGGCTACACCTTC. Complete variable domain (other parts from reference TRBV5-1 and TRBJ1-2): KAGVTQTPRYLIKTRGQQVTLSCSPISGHRSVSWYQQTPGQGLQFLFEYFSETQRNKGNFPGRFSGRQFSNSRSEMNVSTLELGDSALYLCASSPDSSGMGGYTFGSGTRLTVV.

V usage is TRBV27 and J usage is TRBJ1-2; no clear D gene. The CDR3 is 15 amino acids. V was clipped by 0 bases and J by 4 bases, with 12 bases between them. CDR1 MNHEY and CDR2 SMNVEV come from the germline V gene (reference sequence). The CDR3: CASSLSGGLGYGYTF. In DNA, the CDR3 is TGTGCCAGCAGTTTATCGGGCGGGCTGGGCTATGGCTACACCTTC.

The rearrangement joins TRBV2 to TRBJ1-3, with no clear D. Trimming stripped 7 bases from V and 2 bases from J, with 15 bases between. The V gene's germline CDR1 is SNHLY and CDR2 FYNNEI. The CDR3 consists of 15 residues. The CDR3, as DNA: TGTGCCAGCATAGCAGAAGCGATGCCTGGAAACACCATATATTTT. The encoded protein is CASIAEAMPGNTIYF.

The chain couples TRBV5-1 to TRBJ2-1; 7 bases agree with TRBD2. V shed 4 bases, J shed 11 bases, and the junction held 12 bases outside the gene matches. The CDR3 is 14 amino acids. Per germline, CDR1 SGHRS and CDR2 YFSETQ. CDR3 region: CASSETSSTGKQFF. The DNA for the CDR3 is TGCGCCAGCAGCGAGACTAGCTCGACGGGTAAGCAGTTCTTC.

This clone was picked up a small number of times. The genes are TRBV5-6 and TRBJ2-4; 9 nucleotides match TRBD1. The CDR3 is 16 residues long. Germline trimming cut 1 base from V and 0 bases from J; bases unmatched to any gene: 2. Germline assignment: CDR1 SGHDT and CDR2 YYEEEE. The CDR3 DNA sequence: TGTGCCAGCAGCTTGTACAGGGGGCTAGCCAAAAACATTCAGTACTTC. This translates into CASSLYRGLAKNIQYF. The full variable domain, its missing parts supplied by reference TRBV5-6 and TRBJ2-4, is DAGVTQSPTHLIKTRGQQVTLRCSPKSGHDTVSWYQQALGQGPQFIFQYYEEEERQRGNFPDRFSGHQFPNYSSELNVNALLLGDSALYLCASSLYRGLAKNIQYFGAGTRLSVL.

The chain uses TRBV2 and TRBJ2-1; 7 nucleotides line up with TRBD2. Unmatched junction bases numbered 5, after V lost 9 bases and J lost 0 bases. The CDR3 is made up of 14 amino acids. Germline assignment: CDR1 SNHLY and CDR2 FYNNEI. The CDR3: CARQAGNSYNEQFF. The CDR3 coding sequence is TGTGCCAGACAAGCGGGGAACTCCTACAATGAGCAGTTCTTC.